The clone carrying this T cell receptor (beta chain) was recorded a few times. Its target is not known. V lost 3 bases, J lost 2 bases, and 6 bases stayed unmatched. The CDR3 has 16 amino acids. Germline lookup yields CDR1 SGHTA and CDR2 FQGNSA. This record belongs to a study of identical twins. Study-level results: For monozygotic twins, models underestimated out-of-frame TCR alpha sharing.

Via MiXCR, TCRdb re-called the 5' RACE reads, giving one row per CDR3 protein. The sample lists around 1.7 million distinct CDR3 sequences; roughly a third were seen once. This chain uses TRBV7-2 with TRBJ2-3, with TRBD2 identical over 9 bases. This clonotype was obtained from a newborn girl in good health. What was sequenced was cord blood. CDR3 sequence (DNA): TGTGCCAGCAGCTTTTCCCTAGCGGGGCACACAGATACGCAGTATTTT. Amino acid sequence: CASSFSLAGHTDTQYF.